A selection of T cell receptor beta chains follows, all from one sample in a study of PD-L1 blockade in urothelial cancer. Repertoires were generated with immunoSEQ multiplex PCR, while TCRdb's copy carries only in-frame clones and drops some. The sample consists of fewer than 90,000 clones, approximately 89% of them appearing once. The sample consisted of PBMCs, taken around atezolizumab (anti-PD-L1) treatment. Receptors were obtained from a woman of 80 years or more with urothelial cancer. Each CDR3 is given with its conserved first and last residue. D genes are given only for firm matches. Some rows have no size entry. The others give once, few or many, or a class for an expanded clone.

clone size | CDR3 length | J gene | V gene | D gene | CDR3 DNA | CDR3 protein
- | 12 | TRBJ2-1 | TRBV11-3 | - | TGTGCCAGCAGCTTAGCAGGGAAGGAGCAGTTCTTC | CASSLAGKEQFF
- | 14 | TRBJ2-5 | TRBV19 | TRBD1 | TGTGCCACTGGGACAGGGGGCCTCCAAGAGACCCAGTACTTC | CATGTGGLQETQYF
- | 13 | TRBJ2-2 | TRBV18 | - | TGTGCCAGCTCACCACGCGGGTCCGGGGAGCTGTTTTTT | CASSPRGSGELFF
- | 16 | TRBJ2-1 | TRBV11-3 | TRBD2 | TGTGCCAGCAGCCGCGGCATGAGGGACTACTACAATGAGCAGTTCTTC | CASSRGMRDYYNEQFF
- | 16 | TRBJ1-5 | TRBV7-9 | - | TGTGCCAGCAGCCGGGGACACGGATATAGCAATCAGCCCCAGCATTTT | CASSRGHGYSNQPQHF
- | 15 | TRBJ2-5 | TRBV7-9 | TRBD2 | TGTGCCAGCAGCCCCGGGACTAGCGTTCCGGAGACCCAGTACTTC | CASSPGTSVPETQYF
once | 14 | TRBJ1-1 | TRBV30 | TRBD1 | TGTGCCTGGAACCCGGGACAGGCGAACACTGAAGCTTTCTTT | CAWNPGQANTEAFF
- | 13 | TRBJ1-1 | TRBV2 | - | TGTGCCAGCAACAAGGAGCTGAACACTGAAGCTTTCTTT | CASNKELNTEAFF
- | 15 | TRBJ2-7 | TRBV11-2 | - | TGTGCCAGCAGCATTCTAAGGACAGTCTCCTACGAGCAGTACTTC | CASSILRTVSYEQYF
- | 13 | TRBJ1-1 | TRBV18 | TRBD1 | TGTGCCAGCCGGGGACAGTTGAACACTGAAGCTTTCTTT | CASRGQLNTEAFF
once | 14 | TRBJ2-1 | TRBV11-1 | TRBD2 | TGTGCCAGCAGCCAGGGACTAGCGGGAGACGAGCAGTTCTTC | CASSQGLAGDEQFF
- | 15 | TRBJ2-1 | TRBV4-1 | TRBD2 | TGCGCCAGCAGCCAAGCCGATACGGGAGGGTATGAGCAGTTCTTC | CASSQADTGGYEQFF
- | 13 | TRBJ1-5 | TRBV27 | - | TGTGCCAGCAGCCTTCAGGTCAATCAGCCCCAGCATTTT | CASSLQVNQPQHF
- | 16 | TRBJ2-1 | TRBV7-3 | TRBD1 | TGTGCCAGCAGCTTAATGTCGGGGACAGCTCTCAATGAGCAGTTCTTC | CASSLMSGTALNEQFF
- | 14 | TRBJ2-1 | TRBV5-1 | - | TGCGCCAGCAGCTTGCGACTGAACTACAATGAGCAGTTCTTC | CASSLRLNYNEQFF